This entry describes one T cell receptor beta chain. Data came from immunoSEQ multiplex PCR; TCRdb stores just in-frame clones and leaves some out. The table includes 30,000 to 35,000 clones, around 91% detected once. The data derive from a study of blood T cell repertoires in COVID-19. Germline CDR1 is MDHEN and CDR2 is SYDVKM. CDR3 length: 14 amino acids. V was pared by 6 bases and J by 8 bases, with 19 bases between. The chain combines TRBV28 with TRBJ1-2; TRBD1 is a possible D gene (5 bases). The sequencing sample was made of peripheral blood. This TCR derives from a man aged 80 or over with acute or convalescent COVID-19. This CDR3 is CASSLRRQSLGYTF. The CDR3 DNA sequence: TGTGCCAGCAGCCTCCGGCGACAGTCCCTGGGCTACACCTTC.